Listed here are 28 T cell receptor beta chains from one sample, sequenced in a study of T cell responses to AZD1222 COVID-19 vaccine. Libraries were prepared by immunoSEQ multiplex PCR; TCRdb keeps only in-frame clonotypes and omits some of them. Of approximately 200,000 clones in the sample, approximately 93% were seen once. The starting material was peripheral blood, obtained 28 days after the second AZD1222 dose. Receptors originate from an adult who received the AZD1222 COVID-19 vaccine.

This chain joins TRBV11-3 and TRBJ1-3; tentative D call: TRBD1 (6 bases). The germline CDR1 and CDR2 sequences are SGHNT and YENEEA. CDR3 length equals 17 residues. With 4 bases removed from V and 1 base from J, the gap between germline ends came to 17 bases. This CDR3 reads CASSSMTGGGSGNTIYF. The CDR3 region has the DNA TGTGCCAGCAGCTCCATGACAGGAGGGGGATCTGGAAACACCATATATTTT.

J is TRBJ2-7 and V is TRBV2, with 11 positions matching TRBD2. V gave up 7 bases and J gave up 2 bases; unmatched junction bases: 4. The CDR3 has 14 residues. Germline V gene data show CDR1 as SNHLY and CDR2 as FYNNEI. The CDR3 coding sequence is TGTGCCAGCAAAACTAGCGGGAGCCCCTACGAGCAGTACTTC. This sequence encodes CASKTSGSPYEQYF.

J is TRBJ1-1 and V is TRBV20-1; no clear D. Germline V gene sequence: CDR1 DFQATT, CDR2 SNEGSKA (reference sequence). Trimming took 3 bases from V and 1 from J, leaving 6 bases between them. The length of the CDR3 is 12 residues. CDR3 residues: CSASRGNTEAFF. CDR3 DNA: TGCAGTGCTAGTCGCGGGAACACTGAAGCTTTCTTT.

This rearrangement joins TRBV5-8 to TRBJ2-2; D unresolved. There are 15 residues in the CDR3. V was clipped by 4 bases and J by 0 bases, with 10 bases between them. Germline V gene data show CDR1 as SGHTS and CDR2 as YDEGEE. This chain's CDR3 is CASSHPRANTGELFF. CDR3 nucleotide sequence: TGTGCCAGCAGCCATCCCCGAGCGAACACCGGGGAGCTGTTTTTT.

In DNA, the CDR3 is TGTGCCAGTAGTGGTAGCGGGAGATCTCCCTCCGAGCAGTACTTC. This gives the protein CASSGSGRSPSEQYF. The chain is built from TRBV19 and TRBJ2-7; TRBD2 matches at 9 bases. V lost 5 bases to trimming and J lost 6 bases; unmatched junction nucleotides: 11. The CDR3 length is 15 residues. Germline V lookup: CDR1 LNHDA, CDR2 SQIVND (reference sequence).

V and J are TRBV7-9 and TRBJ1-1; no clear D. This CDR3 is 14 amino acids long. Germline-derived CDR1 and CDR2 are SEHNR and FQNEAQ (reference sequence). V gave up 0 bases and J gave up 2 bases, with 7 bases separating them. CDR3 nucleotides: TGTGCCAGCAGCTTAGCCCCAGAAAACACTGAAGCTTTCTTT. Translated: CASSLAPENTEAFF.

The V call is TRBV28, the J call TRBJ1-5; D not resolved. The CDR3 is 15 amino acids. Trimming cost V 5 bases and J 4 bases, with 15 bases left between them. Germline V gene lookup returns CDR1 MDHEN and CDR2 SYDVKM. For the CDR3, the DNA is TGTGCCAGCAGTCCCTCCGGCCAAGGGAATCAGCCCCAGCATTTT. Protein: CASSPSGQGNQPQHF.

The chain recombines TRBV7-9 with TRBJ1-5; D call uncertain. From germline, CDR1 is SEHNR and CDR2 FQNEAQ (reference sequence). Trimming left V 10 bases short and J 0 bases short, with 16 bases between. There are 15 residues in the CDR3. The CDR3 DNA is TGTGCCACCGACCGTGGTCCCTATAGCAATCAGCCCCAGCATTTT. Its translation is CATDRGPYSNQPQHF.

This clone was detected only once. The chain is built from TRBV10-3 and TRBJ2-2, with D tentatively TRBD1 or TRBD2 (5 bases each). CDR1 and CDR2 (germline): ENHRY, SYGVKD. V lost 7 bases and J 1 base, leaving 19 bases between the germline ends. The CDR3 has 17 residues. The CDR3 loop reads CAIMGDKGLLNTGELFF. In DNA, the CDR3 is TGTGCCATCATGGGAGATAAGGGGCTTCTGAACACCGGGGAGCTGTTTTTT.

This chain connects TRBV7-3 to TRBJ2-7, with D perhaps matching TRBD2 (7 bases). Germline CDR1 and CDR2: SGHTA and FQGTGA. The CDR3 consists of 15 residues. The V end was cut by 2 bases, the J end by 2 bases, with 13 bases between. CDR3 DNA: TGTGCCAGCAGCTTAGGGGGCGGGGGACCCTACGAGCAGTACTTC. Protein product: CASSLGGGGPYEQYF. The full variable domain, its missing parts supplied by reference TRBV7-3 and TRBJ2-7, is GAGVSQTPSNKVTEKGKYVELRCDPISGHTALYWYRQSLGQGPEFLIYFQGTGAADDSGLPNDRFFAVRPEGSVSTLKIQRTERGDSAVYLCASSLGGGGPYEQYFGPGTRLTVT.

CDR3 sequence (DNA): TGTGCTAGTGGTTTCGAGACTAGCGGGCCGGAGCAGTACTTC. It translates to CASGFETSGPEQYF. This chain links TRBV12-5 with TRBJ2-7; 10 bases fit TRBD2. V dropped 3 bases and J dropped 7; count of bases not matched to a gene: 6. Germline loops: CDR1 LGHNT, CDR2 FRNRAP. The CDR3 runs 14 residues.

This chain links TRBV19 with TRBJ2-5; D possibly corresponds to TRBD2 (6 bases). The CDR3 has 14 residues. Trimming removed 6 bases at V and 5 bases at J, with 16 bases between. Germline V gene data show CDR1 as LNHDA and CDR2 as SQIVND (reference sequence). CDR3 sequence (DNA): TGTGCCAGTAGCGGGACTGCTGGGGGGGAGACCCAGTACTTC. Its protein is CASSGTAGGETQYF. The full variable domain, completed using reference TRBV19 and TRBJ2-5, is DGGITQSPKYLFRKEGQNVTLSCEQNLNHDAMYWYRQDPGQGLRLIYYSQIVNDFQKGDIAEGYSVSREKKESFPLTVTSAQKNPTAFYLCASSGTAGGETQYFGPGTRLLVL.

This chain joins TRBV11-2 and TRBJ1-1, with 8 bases identical to TRBD1. Germline V gives CDR1 SGHAT, CDR2 FQNNGV. V was pared by 8 bases and J by 6 bases, with 11 bases of the junction left unmatched. There are 14 residues in the CDR3. In DNA form, the CDR3 reads TGTGCCAGCGGAGACAGGGGATGGGTGCCTGAAGCTTTCTTT. Amino acids: CASGDRGWVPEAFF.

This chain joins TRBV3-1 (or the pseudogene TRBV3-2) and TRBJ2-2; unclear D gene. Looked up from germline, CDR1 is LGHDT and CDR2 is YNNKEL (reference sequence). The length of the CDR3 is 12 residues. Trimming removed 5 bases at V and 6 bases at J, with 7 bases between. In nucleotides, the CDR3 is TGTGCCAGCAGCGTGCATCCCGGGGAGCTGTTTTTT. Residues: CASSVHPGELFF.

In nucleotides, the CDR3 is TGCGCCAGCAGCCCCCGAGGAGGGGATGGGTATGGCTACACCTTC. Its protein is CASSPRGGDGYGYTF. The rearrangement links TRBV4-1 to TRBJ1-2; possibly TRBD1 for D (5 bases). V lost 4 bases and J 5 bases, leaving 17 bases between the germline ends. The CDR3 has 15 amino acids. CDR1 and CDR2 from the germline V gene are MGHRA and YSYEKL.

The V and J genes are TRBV4-3 and TRBJ2-1; possibly TRBD2 for D (6 bases). V was clipped by 0 bases and J by 7 bases, with 16 bases between them. The CDR3 is 16 residues long. Germline V CDR1 and CDR2: LGHNA, YSLEER. Here the CDR3 DNA reads TGCGCCAGCAGCCAAGAGGTAGCGGTAAGGCGGAATGAGCAGTTCTTC. It yields the protein CASSQEVAVRRNEQFF.

The CDR3 region is CASSRAGTDTYEQYF. CDR3 nucleotide sequence: TGTGCCAGCAGCCGTGCCGGGACAGACACCTACGAGCAGTACTTC. The chain uses TRBV6-5 and TRBJ2-7; the match to TRBD1 covers 7 bases. The J segment lost 2 bases and the V segment lost 6 bases, leaving 10 bases of the junction unmatched. Germline CDR1 and CDR2: MNHEY and SVGAGI. This CDR3 has 15 amino acids.

The rearrangement joins TRBV5-8 to TRBJ1-1; D perhaps matches TRBD1 (6 bases). With 2 bases removed from V and 5 bases from J, the gap between germline ends came to 16 bases. This CDR3 is built from 15 residues. Per germline, CDR1 SGHTS and CDR2 YDEGEE. The DNA for the CDR3 is TGTGCCAGCAGCTTCCCTCAGGGGTCAGGGACTGAAGCTTTCTTT. As protein: CASSFPQGSGTEAFF.

This clone was seen once. This same CDR3 is encoded by further DNA sequences in the sample. The V call is TRBV28, the J call TRBJ1-2, with 7 nucleotides matching TRBD1. V shed 6 bases and J 3 bases; nucleotides not matched to a gene: 4. Germline-derived CDR1 and CDR2 are MDHEN and SYDVKM. The CDR3 length is 13 residues. CDR3 loop: CASSPGTDYGYTF. The CDR3 bases are TGTGCCAGCAGCCCGGGGACAGACTATGGCTACACCTTC.

The rearrangement links TRBV5-1 to TRBJ2-1; maybe TRBD2 (5 bases). Germline V gene lookup returns CDR1 SGHRS and CDR2 YFSETQ. The CDR3 spans 16 residues. Trimming shortened V by 4 bases and J by 4 bases, and 18 bases separated the two germline ends. This CDR3 is CASSPTLAEGYNEQFF. As DNA, the CDR3 is TGCGCCAGCAGCCCGACCTTGGCCGAGGGTTACAATGAGCAGTTCTTC.

The rearrangement uses TRBV6-4 and TRBJ2-5; D unresolved. V lost 2 bases and J lost 5, with 30 bases in between. Germline V CDR1 and CDR2: MRHNA, SNTAGT. The CDR3 is made up of 20 amino acids. The CDR3 DNA is TGTGCCAGCAGTGACCCATTTACCTACGAGGCAGGCGCCAGGAATGAGACCCAGTACTTC. Its protein is CASSDPFTYEAGARNETQYF.

This sequence joins TRBV15 and TRBJ2-3; D is possibly TRBD1 or TRBD2 (5 bases each). The CDR3 length is 13 residues. The germline gives CDR1 LNHNV, CDR2 YYDKDF (reference sequence). V lost 5 bases, J lost 5 bases, and 11 bases lay in between. CDR3 sequence reads: CATSSRGKDTQYF. CDR3 DNA sequence: TGTGCCACCAGCTCGAGGGGAAAAGATACGCAGTATTTT.

The chain joins TRBV5-4 to TRBJ1-1; possibly TRBD1 for D (5 bases). Per the germline V gene, CDR1 is SGHNT and CDR2 is YYREEE (reference sequence). The CDR3 runs to 16 residues. Trimming stripped 3 bases from V and 8 bases from J, with 23 bases between. The CDR3 coding sequence is TGTGCCAGCAGCTCTCAGACGCCTGCCTTGTGGGACGAAGCTTTCTTT. Translation: CASSSQTPALWDEAFF.

This clone was picked up one time. The rearrangement uses TRBV30 and TRBJ1-5, with D uncertain. From germline, CDR1 is GTSNPN and CDR2 SVGIG (reference sequence). The CDR3 length is 13 residues. Trimming took 3 bases from V and 7 from J, leaving 13 bases between them. CDR3 nucleotides: TGTGCCTGGAGCCCACCGGACGGGCAGCCCCAGCATTTT. This translates into CAWSPPDGQPQHF.

A word on this clone: Distinct nucleotide sequences in the sample also encode this CDR3. This chain links TRBV7-3 with TRBJ1-1; TRBD1 might be the D (5 bases). CDR1 is SGHTA and CDR2 is FQGTGA in the germline V gene. The CDR3 runs to 13 residues. Trimming stripped 5 bases from V and 1 base from J, with 8 bases between. The CDR3 here is CASSLDRNTEAFF. CDR3 nucleotides: TGTGCCAGCAGCCTCGACAGGAACACTGAAGCTTTCTTT.

This chain links TRBV30 with TRBJ1-4; tentative D call: TRBD1 (5 bases). Trimming left V 5 bases short and J 6 bases short, with 22 bases between. This CDR3 is 16 amino acids long. CDR1 and CDR2 (germline): GTSNPN, SVGIG (reference sequence). The CDR3 coding sequence is TGTGCCTGGTCACGCCGGGACCTCAACTGGGATGAAAAACTGTTTTTT. This encodes CAWSRRDLNWDEKLFF.

V and J are TRBV28 and TRBJ1-2; D is possibly TRBD1 (6 bases). Trimming left V 0 bases short and J 7 bases short, with 12 bases between. The CDR3 totals 14 residues. Germline CDR1 MDHEN, CDR2 SYDVKM. The CDR3 DNA reads TGTGCCAGCAGTTTATGGTTGGGGGGCTCTGGCTACACCTTC. Its protein product is CASSLWLGGSGYTF.

The rearrangement links TRBV3-1 (or the pseudogene TRBV3-2) to TRBJ2-3; TRBD2 matches 10 bases. Germline V lookup: CDR1 LGHDT, CDR2 YNNKEL (reference sequence). This CDR3 has 18 residues. V trimming: 4 bases; J trimming: 2 bases; junction bases outside the gene matches: 12. CDR3 nucleotides: TGTGCCAGCAGCCCCGGGACTAGCGCGAGAGCAATCACAGATACGCAGTATTTT. This gives the protein CASSPGTSARAITDTQYF.